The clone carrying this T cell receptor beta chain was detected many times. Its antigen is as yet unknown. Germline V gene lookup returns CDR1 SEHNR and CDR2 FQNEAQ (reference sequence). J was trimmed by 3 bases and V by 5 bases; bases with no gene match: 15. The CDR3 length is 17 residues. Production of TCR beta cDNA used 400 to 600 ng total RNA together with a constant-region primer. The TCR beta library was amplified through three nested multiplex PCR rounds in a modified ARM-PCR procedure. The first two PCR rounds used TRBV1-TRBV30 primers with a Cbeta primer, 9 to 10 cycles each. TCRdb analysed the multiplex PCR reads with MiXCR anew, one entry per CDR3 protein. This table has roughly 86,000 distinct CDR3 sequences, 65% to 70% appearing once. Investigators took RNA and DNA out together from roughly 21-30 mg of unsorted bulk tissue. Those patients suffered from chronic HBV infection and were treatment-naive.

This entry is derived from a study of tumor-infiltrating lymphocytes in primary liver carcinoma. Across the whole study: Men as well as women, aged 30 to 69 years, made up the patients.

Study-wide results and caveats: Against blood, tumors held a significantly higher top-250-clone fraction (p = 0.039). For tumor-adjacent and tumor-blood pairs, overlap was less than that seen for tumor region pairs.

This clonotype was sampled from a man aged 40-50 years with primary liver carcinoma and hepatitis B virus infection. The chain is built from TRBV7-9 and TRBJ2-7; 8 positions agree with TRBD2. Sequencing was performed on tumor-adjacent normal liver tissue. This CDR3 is CASSPPSGGRELYEQYF. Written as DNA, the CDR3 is TGTGCCAGCAGCCCACCAAGCGGGGGCCGCGAACTCTACGAGCAGTACTTC.